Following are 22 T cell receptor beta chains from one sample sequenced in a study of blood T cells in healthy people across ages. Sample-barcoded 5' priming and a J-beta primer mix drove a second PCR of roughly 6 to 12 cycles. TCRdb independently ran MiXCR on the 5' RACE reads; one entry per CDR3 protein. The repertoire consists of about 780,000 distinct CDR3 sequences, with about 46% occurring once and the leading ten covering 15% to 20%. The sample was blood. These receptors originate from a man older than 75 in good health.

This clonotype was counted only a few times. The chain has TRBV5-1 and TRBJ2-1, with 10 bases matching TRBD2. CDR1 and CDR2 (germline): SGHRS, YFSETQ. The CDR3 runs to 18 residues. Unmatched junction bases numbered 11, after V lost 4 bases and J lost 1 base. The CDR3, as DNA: TGCGCCAGCAGCCCCTGGGGAGTAGCGGGAGGTTCCTACAATGAGCAGTTCTTC. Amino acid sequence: CASSPWGVAGGSYNEQFF.

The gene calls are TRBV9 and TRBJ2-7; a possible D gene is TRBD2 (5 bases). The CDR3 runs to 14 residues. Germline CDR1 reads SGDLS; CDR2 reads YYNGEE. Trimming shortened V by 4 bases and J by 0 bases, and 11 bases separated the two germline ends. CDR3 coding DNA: TGTGCCAGCAGCACCCGGGAACTCTCCTACGAGCAGTACTTC. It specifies CASSTRELSYEQYF.

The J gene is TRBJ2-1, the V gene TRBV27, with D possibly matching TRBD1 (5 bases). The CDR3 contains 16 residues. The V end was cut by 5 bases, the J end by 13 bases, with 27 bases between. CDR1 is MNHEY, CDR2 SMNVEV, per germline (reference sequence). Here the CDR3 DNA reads TGTGCCAGCAGTCGTATAGGGGCGGCCGGACAAGAGACCCAGTTCTTC. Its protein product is CASSRIGAAGQETQFF.

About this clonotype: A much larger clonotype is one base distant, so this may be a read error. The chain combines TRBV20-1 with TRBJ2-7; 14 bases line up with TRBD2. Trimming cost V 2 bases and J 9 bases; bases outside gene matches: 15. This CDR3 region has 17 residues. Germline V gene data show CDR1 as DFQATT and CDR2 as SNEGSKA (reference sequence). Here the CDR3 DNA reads TGCAGTGCTAGATCGGGACTAGCGGGAGCAAGAGTCGACGGGCAGTACTTC. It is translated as CSARSGLAGARVDGQYF.

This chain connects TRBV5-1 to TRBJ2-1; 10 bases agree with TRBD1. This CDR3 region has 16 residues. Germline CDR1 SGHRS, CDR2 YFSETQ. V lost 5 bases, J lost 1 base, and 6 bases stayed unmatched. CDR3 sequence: CASRSRTGGSYNEQFF. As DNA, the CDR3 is TGCGCCAGCAGATCCAGGACAGGGGGTTCCTACAATGAGCAGTTCTTC.

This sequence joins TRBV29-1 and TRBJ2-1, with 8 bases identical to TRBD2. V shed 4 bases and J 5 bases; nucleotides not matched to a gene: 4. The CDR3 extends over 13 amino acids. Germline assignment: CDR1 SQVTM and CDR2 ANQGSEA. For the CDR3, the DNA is TGCAGCGTTGGCGTTAGCGGGGACAATGAGCAGTTCTTC. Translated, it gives CSVGVSGDNEQFF.

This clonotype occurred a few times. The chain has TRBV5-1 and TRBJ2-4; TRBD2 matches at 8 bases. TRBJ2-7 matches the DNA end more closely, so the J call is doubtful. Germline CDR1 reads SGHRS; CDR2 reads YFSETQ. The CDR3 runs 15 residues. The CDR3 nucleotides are TGCGCCAGCAGCTCCGGGACTAGAGTGCCCTACGAGCAGTACTTC. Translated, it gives CASSSGTRVPYEQYF.

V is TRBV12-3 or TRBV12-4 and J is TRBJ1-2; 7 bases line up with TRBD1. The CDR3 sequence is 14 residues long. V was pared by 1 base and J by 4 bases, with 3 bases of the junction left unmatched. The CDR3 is CASSLEGQIYGYTF. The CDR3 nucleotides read TGTGCCAGCAGTTTAGAGGGACAGATCTATGGCTACACCTTC.

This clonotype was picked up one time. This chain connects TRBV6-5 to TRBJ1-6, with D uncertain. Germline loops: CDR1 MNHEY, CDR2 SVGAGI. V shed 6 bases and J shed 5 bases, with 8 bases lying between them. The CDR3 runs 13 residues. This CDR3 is CASRISNNSPLHF. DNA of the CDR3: TGTGCCAGCAGAATCTCTAATAATTCACCCCTCCACTTT.

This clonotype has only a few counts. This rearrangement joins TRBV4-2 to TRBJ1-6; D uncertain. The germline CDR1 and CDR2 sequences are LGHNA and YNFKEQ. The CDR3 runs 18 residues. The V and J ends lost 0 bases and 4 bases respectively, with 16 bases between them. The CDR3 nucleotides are TGTGCCAGCAGCCAAGAGGCTCCCGGCCCAGATTATAATTCACCCCTCCACTTT. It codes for CASSQEAPGPDYNSPLHF.

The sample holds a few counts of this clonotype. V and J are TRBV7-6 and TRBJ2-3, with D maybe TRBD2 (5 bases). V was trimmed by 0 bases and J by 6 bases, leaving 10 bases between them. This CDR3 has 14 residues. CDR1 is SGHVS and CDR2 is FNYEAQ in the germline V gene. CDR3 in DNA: TGTGCCAGCAGCTTAGCGAGGGAGAGGGATACGCAGTATTTT. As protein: CASSLARERDTQYF.

CDR3: CASSPGERSQETQYF. CDR3 bases: TGTGCCAGCAGTCCTGGGGAGAGGTCTCAAGAGACCCAGTACTTC. This rearrangement joins TRBV2 to TRBJ2-5, with a tentative D call TRBD2 (5 bases). The CDR3 consists of 15 residues. Germline CDR1 reads SNHLY; CDR2 reads FYNNEI. Trimming stripped 5 bases from V and 2 bases from J, with 15 bases between.

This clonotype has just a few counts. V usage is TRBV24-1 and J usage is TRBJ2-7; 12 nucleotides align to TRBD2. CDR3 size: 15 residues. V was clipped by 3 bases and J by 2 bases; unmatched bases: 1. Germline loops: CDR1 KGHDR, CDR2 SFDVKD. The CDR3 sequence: CATSDRLAGAYEQYF. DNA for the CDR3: TGTGCCACCAGTGATCGACTAGCGGGGGCCTACGAGCAGTACTTC.

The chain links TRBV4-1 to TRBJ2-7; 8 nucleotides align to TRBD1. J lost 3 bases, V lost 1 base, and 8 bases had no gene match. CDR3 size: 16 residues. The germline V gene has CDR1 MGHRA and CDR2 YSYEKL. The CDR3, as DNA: TGCGCCAGCAGCCAAGTTGTTAGGACAGGGCGCTACGAGCAGTACTTC. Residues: CASSQVVRTGRYEQYF.

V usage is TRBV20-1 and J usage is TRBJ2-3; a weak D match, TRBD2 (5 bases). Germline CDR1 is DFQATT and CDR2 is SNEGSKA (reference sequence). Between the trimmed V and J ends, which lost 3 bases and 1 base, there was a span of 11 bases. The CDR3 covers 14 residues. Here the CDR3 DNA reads TGCAGTGCTAGCCCGAGGGTGGGCACAGATACGCAGTATTTT. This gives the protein CSASPRVGTDTQYF.

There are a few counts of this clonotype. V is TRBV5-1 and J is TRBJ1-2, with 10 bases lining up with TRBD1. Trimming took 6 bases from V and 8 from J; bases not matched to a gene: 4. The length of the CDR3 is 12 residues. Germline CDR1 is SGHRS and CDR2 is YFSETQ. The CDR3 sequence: CASTGQGDGYTF. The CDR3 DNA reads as TGCGCCAGCACCGGACAGGGGGACGGCTACACCTTC.

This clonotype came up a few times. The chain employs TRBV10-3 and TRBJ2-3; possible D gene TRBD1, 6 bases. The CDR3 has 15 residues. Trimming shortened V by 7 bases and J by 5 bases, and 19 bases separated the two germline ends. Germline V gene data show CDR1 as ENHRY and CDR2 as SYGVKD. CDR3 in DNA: TGTGCCATCAATGGAGCAGGGGAGAAGGAAGATACGCAGTATTTT. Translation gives CAINGAGEKEDTQYF.

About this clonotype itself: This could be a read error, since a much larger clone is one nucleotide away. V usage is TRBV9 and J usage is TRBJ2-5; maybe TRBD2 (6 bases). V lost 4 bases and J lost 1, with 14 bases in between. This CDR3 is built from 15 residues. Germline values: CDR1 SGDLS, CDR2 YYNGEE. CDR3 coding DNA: TGTGCCAGCAGCCCAGGAGGGGTTGGCCAAGAGACCCAGTACTTC. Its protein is CASSPGGVGQETQYF.

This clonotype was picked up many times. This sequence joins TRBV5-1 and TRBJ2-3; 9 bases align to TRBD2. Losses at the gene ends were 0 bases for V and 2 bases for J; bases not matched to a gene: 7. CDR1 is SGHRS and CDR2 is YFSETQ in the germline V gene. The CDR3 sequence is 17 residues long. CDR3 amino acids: CASSLEVSGRPTDTQYF. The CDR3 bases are TGCGCCAGCAGCTTGGAGGTCAGCGGGAGGCCCACAGATACGCAGTATTTT.

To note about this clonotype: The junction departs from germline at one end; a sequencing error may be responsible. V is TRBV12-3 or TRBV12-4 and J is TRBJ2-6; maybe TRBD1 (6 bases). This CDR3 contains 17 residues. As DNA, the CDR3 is TGTGCCAGCAGGTGGACAGCTCCTAGCTCTGGGACCAACGTCCTGACTTTC. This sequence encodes CASRWTAPSSGTNVLTF.

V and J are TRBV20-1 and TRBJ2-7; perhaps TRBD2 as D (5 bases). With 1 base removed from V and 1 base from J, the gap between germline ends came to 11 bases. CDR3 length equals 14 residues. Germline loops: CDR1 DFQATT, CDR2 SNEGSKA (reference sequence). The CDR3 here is CSARVGGLSYEQYF. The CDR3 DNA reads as TGCAGTGCTAGAGTGGGCGGGTTATCCTACGAGCAGTACTTC.

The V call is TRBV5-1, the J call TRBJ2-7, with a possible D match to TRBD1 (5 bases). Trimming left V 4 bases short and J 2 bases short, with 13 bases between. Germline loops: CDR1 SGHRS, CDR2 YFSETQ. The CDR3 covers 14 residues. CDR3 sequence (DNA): TGCGCCAGCAGCCGATCAACAGGAGCCTACGAGCAGTACTTC. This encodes CASSRSTGAYEQYF.